The 8 T cell receptor beta chains reported below all come from one sample, sequenced in a study of T-cell reconstitution after alpha-beta-depleted transplantation in children. Unique molecular identifiers were used in preparing the TCRbeta library. In TCRdb, the PCR reads were re-called with MiXCR into one record per CDR3 protein. The sample records a few hundred thousand distinct CDR3 sequences, roughly 22% being singletons. The source material was PBMCs from the stem cell graft donor, sampled from the stem cell graft. All receptors come from a human donor who donated a stem cell graft to a child with acute myeloid leukemia.

This clonotype was seen ten or more times. The chain recombines TRBV20-1 with TRBJ2-1, with 7 bases identical to TRBD2. There are 14 residues in the CDR3. Losses at the gene ends were 6 bases for V and 6 bases for J; bases not matched to a gene: 11. Germline-derived CDR1 and CDR2 are DFQATT and SNEGSKA (reference sequence). The CDR3 region has the DNA TGCAGTGCCCAAGCCGCGGGAGTAGCCAATGAGCAGTTCTTC. Its protein is CSAQAAGVANEQFF.

This clonotype was counted at least ten times. The chain uses TRBV3-1 and TRBJ2-7, with 11 bases aligning to TRBD2. The germline V gene encodes CDR1 LGHDT and CDR2 YNNKEL (reference sequence). V gave up 5 bases and J gave up 6 bases; unmatched junction bases: 6. This CDR3 region has 14 residues. CDR3 sequence: CASSDSGRGLEQYF. The CDR3 DNA reads TGTGCCAGCAGCGATAGCGGGAGGGGCCTCGAGCAGTACTTC.

This chain joins TRBV19 and TRBJ2-5; 11 nucleotides line up with TRBD2. V shed 6 bases and J 1 base; nucleotides not matched to a gene: 1. Germline V gene data show CDR1 as LNHDA and CDR2 as SQIVND (reference sequence). The CDR3 runs 14 residues. The CDR3 spells CASRTSGTQETQYF. In DNA, the CDR3 is TGTGCCAGTAGGACTAGCGGGACCCAAGAGACCCAGTACTTC. The whole variable domain, filled in from reference TRBV19 and TRBJ2-5, reads DGGITQSPKYLFRKEGQNVTLSCEQNLNHDAMYWYRQDPGQGLRLIYYSQIVNDFQKGDIAEGYSVSREKKESFPLTVTSAQKNPTAFYLCASRTSGTQETQYFGPGTRLLVL.

This clonotype has only a few counts. V usage is TRBV25-1 and J usage is TRBJ2-6; tentatively, D is TRBD2 (5 bases). This CDR3 is built from 18 residues. CDR1 and CDR2 (germline): MGHDK, SYGVNS. V dropped 3 bases and J dropped 0 bases, with 15 bases sitting between them. This CDR3 reads CASSDPTDSDSGANVLTF. DNA of the CDR3: TGTGCCAGCAGTGACCCGACGGACTCCGACTCTGGGGCCAACGTCCTGACTTTC.

This clonotype has more than one count but fewer than ten. For the CDR3, the DNA is TGCAGCGTTGGCAGTACGAATCAGCCCCAGCATTTT. Its protein is CSVGSTNQPQHF. The chain is built from TRBV29-1 and TRBJ1-5; D uncertain. Germline lookup yields CDR1 SQVTM and CDR2 ANQGSEA. V lost 4 bases to trimming and J lost 4 bases, with 8 bases between them. The CDR3 runs to 12 residues.

This rearrangement joins TRBV7-3 to TRBJ2-1; D is uncertain. The CDR3 is made up of 13 amino acids. V dropped 5 bases and J dropped 9 bases, with 14 bases sitting between them. Looked up from germline, CDR1 is SGHTA and CDR2 is FQGTGA. CDR3 nucleotide sequence: TGTGCCAGCAGCACAACTACGGTAGGTGAGCAGTTCTTC. Protein: CASSTTTVGEQFF.

The V call is TRBV2, the J call TRBJ2-1, with a possible D match to TRBD2 (6 bases). In germline, CDR1 is SNHLY, CDR2 FYNNEI. The CDR3 runs to 14 residues. The germline V and J ends were trimmed by 5 bases and 4 bases, with 12 bases remaining between them. CDR3 coding DNA: TGTGCCAGCAGTATGTCTAGCGCATACAATGAGCAGTTCTTC. Translation gives CASSMSSAYNEQFF.

The V gene is TRBV6-5, the J gene TRBJ2-3, with a tentative D call TRBD2 (5 bases). The CDR3 covers 18 residues. Trimming took 0 bases from V and 0 from J, leaving 16 bases between them. The germline CDR1 and CDR2 sequences are MNHEY and SVGAGI. In DNA form, the CDR3 reads TGTGCCAGCAGTTACTCGTTAGTCGGGGAACGAAGCACAGATACGCAGTATTTT. This gives the protein CASSYSLVGERSTDTQYF.